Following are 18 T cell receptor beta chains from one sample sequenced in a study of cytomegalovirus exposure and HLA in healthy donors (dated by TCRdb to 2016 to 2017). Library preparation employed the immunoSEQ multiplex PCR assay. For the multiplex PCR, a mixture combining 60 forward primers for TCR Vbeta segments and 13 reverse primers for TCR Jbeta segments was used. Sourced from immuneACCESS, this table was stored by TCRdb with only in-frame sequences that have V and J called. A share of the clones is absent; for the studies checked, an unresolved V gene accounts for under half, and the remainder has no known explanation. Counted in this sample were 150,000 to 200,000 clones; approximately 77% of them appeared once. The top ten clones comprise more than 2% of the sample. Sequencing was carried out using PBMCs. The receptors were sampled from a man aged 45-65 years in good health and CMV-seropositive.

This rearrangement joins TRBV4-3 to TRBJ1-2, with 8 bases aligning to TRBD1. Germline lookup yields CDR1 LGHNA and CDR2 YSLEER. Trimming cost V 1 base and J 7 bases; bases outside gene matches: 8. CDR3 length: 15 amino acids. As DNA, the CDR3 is TGCGCCAGCAGCCAAGCGGCAGGGGGCTTAGGTGGCTACACCTTC. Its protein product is CASSQAAGGLGGYTF.

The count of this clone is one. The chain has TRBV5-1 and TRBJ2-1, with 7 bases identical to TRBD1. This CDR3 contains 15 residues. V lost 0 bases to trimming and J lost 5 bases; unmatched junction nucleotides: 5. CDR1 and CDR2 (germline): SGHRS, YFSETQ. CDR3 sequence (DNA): TGCGCCAGCAGCTTGGAGACAGGGAACCACAATGAGCAGTTCTTC. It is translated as CASSLETGNHNEQFF.

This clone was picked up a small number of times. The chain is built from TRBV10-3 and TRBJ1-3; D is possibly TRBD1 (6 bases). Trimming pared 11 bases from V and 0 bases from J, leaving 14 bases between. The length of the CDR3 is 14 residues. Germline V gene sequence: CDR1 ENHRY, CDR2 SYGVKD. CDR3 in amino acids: CASLRTDSGNTIYF. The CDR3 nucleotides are TGTGCCTCCCTTAGGACAGACTCTGGAAACACCATATATTTT.

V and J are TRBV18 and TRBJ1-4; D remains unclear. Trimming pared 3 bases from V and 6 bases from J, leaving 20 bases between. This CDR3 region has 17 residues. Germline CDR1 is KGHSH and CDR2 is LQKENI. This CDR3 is CASSPLWAPTEDEKLFF. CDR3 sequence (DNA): TGTGCCAGCTCACCTCTCTGGGCCCCCACGGAGGATGAAAAACTGTTTTTT.

The CDR3 coding sequence is TGCGCCAGCAGCTATGGTAGCGGGGGGGACACAGATACGCAGTATTTT. As protein: CASSYGSGGDTDTQYF. The V and J genes are TRBV5-1 and TRBJ2-3; 11 bases are shared with TRBD2. CDR3 length: 16 amino acids. Germline CDR1 is SGHRS and CDR2 is YFSETQ. V shed 3 bases, J shed 2 bases, and the junction held 5 bases outside the gene matches.

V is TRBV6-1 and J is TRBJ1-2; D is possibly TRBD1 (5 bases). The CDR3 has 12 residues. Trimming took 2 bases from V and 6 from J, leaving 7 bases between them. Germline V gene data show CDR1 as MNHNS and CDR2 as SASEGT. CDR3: CASSEIGDGYTF. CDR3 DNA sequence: TGTGCCAGCAGTGAAATAGGGGATGGCTACACCTTC.

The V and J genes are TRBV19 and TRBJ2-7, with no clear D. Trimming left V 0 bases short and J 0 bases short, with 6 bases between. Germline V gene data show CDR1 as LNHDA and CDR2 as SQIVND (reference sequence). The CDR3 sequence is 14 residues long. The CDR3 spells CASSIDRVSYEQYF. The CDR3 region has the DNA TGTGCCAGTAGTATAGACCGGGTCTCCTACGAGCAGTACTTC.

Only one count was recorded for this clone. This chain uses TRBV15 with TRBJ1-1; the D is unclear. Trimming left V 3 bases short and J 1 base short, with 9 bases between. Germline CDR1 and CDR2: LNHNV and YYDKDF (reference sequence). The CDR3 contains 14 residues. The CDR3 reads CATSRAVPNTEAFF. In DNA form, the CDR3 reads TGTGCCACCAGCAGGGCGGTTCCGAACACTGAAGCTTTCTTT.

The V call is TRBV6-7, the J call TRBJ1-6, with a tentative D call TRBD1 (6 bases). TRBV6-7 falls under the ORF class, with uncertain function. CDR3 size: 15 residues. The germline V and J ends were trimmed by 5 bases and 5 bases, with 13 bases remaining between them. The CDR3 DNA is TGTGCCAGCAGTCAAGCGGGGGCGGATAATTCACCCCTCCACTTT. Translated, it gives CASSQAGADNSPLHF.

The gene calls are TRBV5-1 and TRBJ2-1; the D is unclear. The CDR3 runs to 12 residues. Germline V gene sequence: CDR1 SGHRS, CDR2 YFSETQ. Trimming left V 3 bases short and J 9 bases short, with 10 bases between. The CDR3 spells CASSSGFTEQFF. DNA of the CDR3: TGCGCCAGCAGCTCCGGGTTTACTGAGCAGTTCTTC.

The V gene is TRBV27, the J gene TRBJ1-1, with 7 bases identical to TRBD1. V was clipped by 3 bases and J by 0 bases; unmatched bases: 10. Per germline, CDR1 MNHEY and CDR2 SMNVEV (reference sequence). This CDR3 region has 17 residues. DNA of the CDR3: TGTGCCAGCAGTTTCCTTAAGTGGGGGACAGTGAACACTGAAGCTTTCTTT. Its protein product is CASSFLKWGTVNTEAFF.

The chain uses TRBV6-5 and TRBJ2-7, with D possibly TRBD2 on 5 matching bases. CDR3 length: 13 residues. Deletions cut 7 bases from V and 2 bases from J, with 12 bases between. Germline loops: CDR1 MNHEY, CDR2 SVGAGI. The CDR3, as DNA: TGTGCCAGCACCCCTCCGGGAACCTACGAGCAGTACTTC. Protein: CASTPPGTYEQYF.

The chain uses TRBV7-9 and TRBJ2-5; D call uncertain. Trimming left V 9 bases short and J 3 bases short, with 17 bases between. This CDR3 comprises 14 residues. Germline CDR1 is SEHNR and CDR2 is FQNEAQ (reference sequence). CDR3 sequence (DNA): TGTGCCAGTAAAGTCGCCGTGAGTGAAGAGACCCAGTACTTC. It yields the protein CASKVAVSEETQYF.

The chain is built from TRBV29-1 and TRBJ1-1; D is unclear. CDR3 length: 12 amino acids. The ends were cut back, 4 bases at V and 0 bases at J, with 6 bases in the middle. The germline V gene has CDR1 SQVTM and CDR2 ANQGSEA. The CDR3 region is CSVVPMNTEAFF. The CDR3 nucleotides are TGCAGCGTTGTCCCCATGAACACTGAAGCTTTCTTT.

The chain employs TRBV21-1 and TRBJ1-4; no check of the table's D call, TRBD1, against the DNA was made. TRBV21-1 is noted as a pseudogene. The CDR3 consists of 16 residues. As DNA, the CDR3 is TGTGCCAGCAGCTCACCTCCGGGACAGGGGAATGAAAAACTGTTTTTT. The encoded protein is CASSSPPGQGNEKLFF.

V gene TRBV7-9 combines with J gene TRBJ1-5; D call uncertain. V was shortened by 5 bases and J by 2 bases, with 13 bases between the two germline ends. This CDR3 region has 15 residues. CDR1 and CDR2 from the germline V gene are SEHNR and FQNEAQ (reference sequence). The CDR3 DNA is TGTGCCAGCAGCGCAACCTGGAGGGGCAATCAGCCCCAGCATTTT. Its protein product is CASSATWRGNQPQHF. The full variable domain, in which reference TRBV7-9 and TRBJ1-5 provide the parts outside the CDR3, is DTGVSQNPRHKITKRGQNVTFRCDPISEHNRLYWYRQTLGQGPEFLTYFQNEAQLEKSRLLSDRFSAERPKGSFSTLEIQRTEQGDSAMYLCASSATWRGNQPQHFGDGTRLSIL.

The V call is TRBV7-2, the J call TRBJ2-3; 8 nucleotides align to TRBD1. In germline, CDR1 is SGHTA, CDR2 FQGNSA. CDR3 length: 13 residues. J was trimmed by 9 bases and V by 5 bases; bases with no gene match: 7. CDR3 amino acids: CASSPSTGGTQYF. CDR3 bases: TGTGCCAGCAGCCCCAGTACAGGGGGGACGCAGTATTTT.

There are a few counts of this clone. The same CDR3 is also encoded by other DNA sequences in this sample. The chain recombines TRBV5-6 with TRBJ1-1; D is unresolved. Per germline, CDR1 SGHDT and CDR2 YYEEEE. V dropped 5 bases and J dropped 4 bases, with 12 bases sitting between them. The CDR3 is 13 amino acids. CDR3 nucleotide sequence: TGTGCCAGCAGAAACTGGGGAGGCACTGAAGCTTTCTTT. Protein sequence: CASRNWGGTEAFF.